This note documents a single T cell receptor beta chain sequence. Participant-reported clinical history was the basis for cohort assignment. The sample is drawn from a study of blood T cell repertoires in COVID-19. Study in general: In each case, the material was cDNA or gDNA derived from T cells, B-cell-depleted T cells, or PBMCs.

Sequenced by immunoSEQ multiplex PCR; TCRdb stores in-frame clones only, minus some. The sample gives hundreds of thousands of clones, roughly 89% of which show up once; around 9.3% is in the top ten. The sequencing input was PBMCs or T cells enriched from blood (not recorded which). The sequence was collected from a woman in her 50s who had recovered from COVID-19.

DNA for the CDR3: TGTGCCAGCAGCCCCACCATAGCGGGGGGCCAATACAATGAGCAGTTCTTC. It codes for CASSPTIAGGQYNEQFF. The rearrangement uses TRBV4-2 and TRBJ2-1, with TRBD2 matching 10 bases. Unmatched junction bases numbered 10, after V lost 4 bases and J lost 4 bases. The germline gives CDR1 LGHNA, CDR2 YNFKEQ. CDR3 size: 17 residues.